Below are 8 T cell receptor beta chains sequenced from a single sample in a study of beta chain features in type 1 diabetes. Expressed TCRB transcripts were sequenced after all isolated RNA was converted to cDNA. Clones were read by immunoSEQ multiplex PCR, and TCRdb kept only the in-frame ones, dropping some. The data show about 16,000 clones, just under 55% seen once. Sequenced input: stem cell memory CD4+ T cells from blood. These receptor sequences come from a young woman in good health.

This clone occurred once. The rearrangement uses TRBV4-2 and TRBJ2-2; the match to TRBD2 covers 9 bases. The germline V gene encodes CDR1 LGHNA and CDR2 YNFKEQ. The length of the CDR3 is 17 residues. Trimming cost V 0 bases and J 7 bases; bases outside gene matches: 9. The CDR3 here is CASSQDLGGRAGGELFF. The CDR3 nucleotides are TGTGCCAGCAGCCAAGATCTAGGCGGGAGGGCCGGCGGGGAGCTGTTTTTT.

The sample holds a few counts of this clone. V and J are TRBV30 and TRBJ2-7; 7 positions match TRBD1. With 4 bases clipped from V and 2 bases from J, the junction kept 5 bases outside the gene matches. The CDR3 has 13 amino acids. The germline CDR1 and CDR2 sequences are GTSNPN and SVGIG (reference sequence). Here the CDR3 reads CAWNTGVTYEQYF. CDR3 in DNA: TGTGCCTGGAACACAGGGGTAACCTACGAGCAGTACTTC.

The chain combines TRBV12-5 with TRBJ2-2; TRBD2 matches at 11 bases. Looked up from germline, CDR1 is LGHNT and CDR2 is FRNRAP. The V gene end was trimmed by 0 bases and the J gene end by 10 bases; junction bases not matched to a gene: 7. This CDR3 comprises 16 residues. CDR3 region: CASGLVVSGRAEELFF. The CDR3 region has the DNA TGTGCTAGTGGTTTGGTAGTTAGCGGGAGGGCCGAGGAGCTGTTTTTT.

There are a few counts of this clone. This chain links TRBV10-3 with TRBJ2-3; 7 nucleotides agree with TRBD2. V shed 7 bases and J 3 bases; nucleotides not matched to a gene: 4. Germline CDR1 and CDR2: ENHRY and SYGVKD. This CDR3 is built from 13 residues. The CDR3 reads CAIKVRETDTQYF. CDR3 DNA sequence: TGTGCCATCAAAGTGCGGGAGACAGATACGCAGTATTTT.

Note on this clone: At one of its ends the junction is not consistent with the germline gene, which may arise from a read error. CDR3: CASSVRRADREGTTIYF. The CDR3 nucleotides are TGTGCCAGTAGTGTGCGAAGAGCGGACAGGGAAGGAACCACCATATATTTT. This chain joins TRBV19 and TRBJ1-3, with 8 bases matching TRBD1. Per germline, CDR1 LNHDA and CDR2 SQIVND (reference sequence). The CDR3 has 17 amino acids.

The chain links TRBV9 to TRBJ2-2; unclear D gene. Deletions cut 4 bases from V and 1 base from J, with 8 bases between. CDR1 is SGDLS, CDR2 YYNGEE, per germline. The CDR3 length is 14 residues. This CDR3 is CASSSGWNTGELFF. CDR3 DNA sequence: TGTGCCAGCAGCTCCGGGTGGAACACCGGGGAGCTGTTTTTT.

Turning to this clone: A junction end diverges from the germline sequence, so it may reflect a read error. The V call is TRBV6-1, the J call TRBJ2-7; TRBD1 matches at 8 bases. CDR3 length: 15 amino acids. Germline V lookup: CDR1 MNHNS, CDR2 SASEGT. The CDR3 region is CAISRRQGSSYEQYF. The CDR3 DNA sequence: TGTGCCATCAGTCGTCGACAGGGGAGCTCCTACGAGCAGTACTTC.

The chain has TRBV30 and TRBJ1-2; D remains ambiguous. Germline V lookup: CDR1 GTSNPN, CDR2 SVGIG (reference sequence). The V end lost 3 bases, the J end lost 4 bases, and 9 bases lay between the germline ends. The CDR3 has 12 residues. The DNA for the CDR3 is TGTGCCTGGAGCCCCACTTTCTATGGCTACACCTTC. Protein: CAWSPTFYGYTF. Full variable domain (rest looked up from reference TRBV30 and TRBJ1-2): SQTIHQWPATLVQPVGSPLSLECTVEGTSNPNLYWYRQAAGRGLQLLFYSVGIGQISSEVPQNLSASRPQDRQFILSSKKLLLSDSGFYLCAWSPTFYGYTFGSGTRLTVV.